The present entry profiles one T cell receptor beta chain with its context. The antigen is not known. This entry is derived from a study of T cell responses to AZD1222 COVID-19 vaccine. The study's findings and limits: CD4 TCRs covered the whole spike, strongest at regions 160-218 and 743-854. Donors were chiefly white British, with a greater number of females, and clonal diversity was perhaps underestimated.

The method was immunoSEQ multiplex PCR; TCRdb's version includes in-frame clones alone and lacks a portion of them. The sample consists of approximately 120,000 clones, nearly 90% of them appearing once. Germline CDR1 is SGHTA and CDR2 is FQGTGA. The CDR3 length is 15 residues. Trimming at V came to 3 bases and at J to 0 bases, leaving 3 bases not matched to a gene. The chain carries TRBV7-3 and TRBJ1-1, with 8 bases matching TRBD1. The sample consisted of peripheral blood, taken on day 0 of MenACWY control vaccination. The source of this sequence is an adult in good health. The CDR3 DNA follows: TGTGCCAGCAGCTTCGCAGGGGGCGTGAACACTGAAGCTTTCTTT. It is translated as CASSFAGGVNTEAFF.